This entry lists 17 T cell receptor beta chains sequenced from one sample in a study of response to subunit inactivated influenza vaccine. TCRdb used MiXCR to reprocess the RT-PCR reads, holding one entry per CDR3 protein. The sample shows 600,000 to 700,000 distinct CDR3 sequences, about 14% of them seen only once. The sequences come from PBMCs from blood, collected 14 to 15 days before vaccination. These receptors came from a man aged 45-65 years who received an inactivated influenza vaccine.

The genes are TRBV11-3 and TRBJ2-1; tentatively, D is TRBD2 (5 bases). Trimming took 6 bases from V and 7 from J, leaving 13 bases between them. Germline V gives CDR1 SGHNT, CDR2 YENEEA. CDR3 size: 13 residues. CDR3 coding DNA: TGTGCCAGCAGTATTCAGAGGGCTAATGAGCAGTTCTTC. Protein sequence: CASSIQRANEQFF.

CDR3 sequence reads: CASSFEPGSYNEQFF. The CDR3 nucleotides read TGTGCCAGCAGTTTTGAACCGGGCTCCTACAATGAGCAGTTCTTC. V and J are TRBV27 and TRBJ2-1; D remains unclear. CDR1 and CDR2 from the germline V gene are MNHEY and SMNVEV (reference sequence). Trimming removed 3 bases from V and 0 bases from J, with 9 bases in between. There are 15 residues in the CDR3.

In its sample, this clonotype was seen a few times. This chain's CDR3 is CASSRTTHNEQFF. The CDR3 nucleotides are TGCGCCAGCAGTCGGACTACCCACAATGAGCAGTTCTTC. This chain joins TRBV5-1 and TRBJ2-1, with D perhaps TRBD2 (6 bases). The CDR3 has 13 residues. The germline gives CDR1 SGHRS, CDR2 YFSETQ. V lost 5 bases and J lost 5, with 11 bases in between.

This chain joins TRBV12-3 or TRBV12-4 and TRBJ1-1, with D unclear. With 7 bases removed from V and 0 bases from J, the gap between germline ends came to 9 bases. CDR3 size: 13 residues. The CDR3: CASTRTMNTEAFF. CDR3 in DNA: TGTGCCAGCACCCGGACGATGAACACTGAAGCTTTCTTT.

This clonotype was recorded at least ten times. It may be a read error: a sequence one base away is much more abundant. Written as DNA, the CDR3 is TGTGCCAGCAGCTTAACCTATGGCTACACCTTC. It translates to CASSLTYGYTF. V usage is TRBV7-9 and J usage is TRBJ1-2; no definite D call. The CDR3 is made up of 11 amino acids. V was shortened by 2 bases and J by 4 bases, with 2 bases between the two germline ends. Germline V gene sequence: CDR1 SEHNR, CDR2 FQNEAQ (reference sequence).

In this sample, this clonotype turned up a few times. The chain links TRBV5-1 to TRBJ2-7; TRBD2 matches 9 bases. Germline CDR1 and CDR2: SGHRS and YFSETQ. The CDR3 totals 15 residues. V dropped 4 bases and J dropped 2; count of bases not matched to a gene: 7. The CDR3 sequence: CASSQGLASTYEQYF. CDR3 in DNA: TGCGCCAGCAGCCAGGGACTAGCTTCGACCTACGAGCAGTACTTC.

The chain uses TRBV6-1 and TRBJ1-6; no firm D call. V shed 6 bases and J shed 9 bases, with 15 bases lying between them. The germline CDR1 and CDR2 sequences are MNHNS and SASEGT. The CDR3 extends over 14 amino acids. CDR3 region: CASRQRWQLSPLHF. The DNA of the CDR3 is TGTGCCAGCAGACAAAGGTGGCAACTTTCACCCCTCCACTTT.

This clonotype showed up just a few times. This chain connects TRBV10-3 to TRBJ2-5, with 8 bases matching TRBD2. Germline V gene lookup returns CDR1 ENHRY and CDR2 SYGVKD. The CDR3 consists of 13 residues. V shed 6 bases and J 4 bases; nucleotides not matched to a gene: 4. CDR3 sequence: CAIRAAGGETQYF. The DNA for the CDR3 is TGTGCCATCAGGGCGGCGGGAGGAGAGACCCAGTACTTC.

This clonotype was seen a handful of times. CDR3 amino acids: CASSLLAGGPFETQYF. CDR3 nucleotides: TGTGCCAGCAGCCTACTAGCGGGGGGGCCTTTTGAGACCCAGTACTTC. The chain uses TRBV11-2 and TRBJ2-5, with 13 bases matching TRBD2. The CDR3 has 16 amino acids. Germline CDR1 is SGHAT and CDR2 is FQNNGV. Trimming cost V 5 bases and J 5 bases; bases outside gene matches: 8.

This clonotype came up a few times. This rearrangement joins TRBV6-1 to TRBJ1-3; TRBD1 is a possible D gene (5 bases). Germline assignment: CDR1 MNHNS and CDR2 SASEGT. Trimming shortened V by 5 bases and J by 4 bases, and 9 bases separated the two germline ends. The CDR3 runs 13 residues. The CDR3 DNA is TGTGCCAGCAGTCAGACAGCCGGAAACACCATATATTTT. Protein product: CASSQTAGNTIYF.

The V gene is TRBV18, the J gene TRBJ2-2; no clear D. The CDR3 loop spans 15 amino acids. Per germline, CDR1 KGHSH and CDR2 LQKENI. Trimming took 2 bases from V and 1 from J, leaving 8 bases between them. The CDR3 DNA reads TGTGCCAGCTCACCATTATCAGGGAACACCGGGGAGCTGTTTTTT. It translates to CASSPLSGNTGELFF.

This clonotype was seen a handful of times. This rearrangement joins TRBV6-2 or TRBV6-3 to TRBJ2-1, with D possibly matching TRBD2 (5 bases). Per germline, CDR1 MNHEY and CDR2 SVGEGT. This CDR3 has 14 residues. V lost 2 bases and J lost 7, with 12 bases in between. The CDR3 protein is CASSYLQRWNEQFF. CDR3 nucleotide sequence: TGTGCCAGCAGTTACCTCCAGCGGTGGAATGAGCAGTTCTTC.

The chain recombines TRBV20-1 with TRBJ2-1; D ambiguous. The V end lost 6 bases, the J end lost 0 bases, and 12 bases lay between the germline ends. CDR1 is DFQATT and CDR2 is SNEGSKA in the germline V gene (reference sequence). The CDR3 has 14 residues. CDR3 region: CSAAKRSSYNEQFF. The CDR3 coding sequence is TGCAGTGCCGCAAAGAGGTCCTCCTACAATGAGCAGTTCTTC.

The gene calls are TRBV6-1 and TRBJ2-1, with TRBD2 matching over 15 bases. Per germline, CDR1 MNHNS and CDR2 SASEGT. The CDR3 is 16 residues long. V lost 3 bases to trimming and J lost 4 bases; unmatched junction nucleotides: 1. The CDR3 region is CASSEGTSGGYNEQFF. The CDR3 DNA reads TGTGCCAGCAGTGAGGGGACTAGCGGGGGGTACAATGAGCAGTTCTTC.

This clonotype was observed at least ten times. J is TRBJ2-7 and V is TRBV6-2 or TRBV6-3, with D perhaps being TRBD1 or TRBD2 (5 bases each). The V gene lost 2 bases and the J gene lost 2 bases, with 7 bases spanning the gap. The CDR3 covers 13 residues. The germline CDR1 and CDR2 sequences are MNHEY and SVGEGT. The CDR3 coding sequence is TGTGCCAGCAGTTACGGGGGAACCTACGAGCAGTACTTC. This gives the protein CASSYGGTYEQYF.

This clonotype turned up a few times. The rearrangement joins TRBV5-1 to TRBJ2-7; TRBD1 is a possible D gene (6 bases). With 5 bases removed from V and 2 bases from J, the gap between germline ends came to 14 bases. This CDR3 comprises 14 residues. Germline V CDR1 and CDR2: SGHRS, YFSETQ. CDR3 in DNA: TGCGCCAGCAGGCCCGGGACAACTACCTACGAGCAGTACTTC. Its translation: CASRPGTTTYEQYF.

The V and J genes are TRBV3-1 and TRBJ2-1; D is perhaps TRBD2 (5 bases). This CDR3 contains 18 residues. V lost 4 bases and J 6 bases, leaving 25 bases between the germline ends. Germline CDR1 and CDR2: LGHDT and YNNKEL (reference sequence). The CDR3 bases are TGTGCCAGCAGCCCTCCTGCCCACAAATTGGGGAGCCTCAATGAGCAGTTCTTC. The encoded protein is CASSPPAHKLGSLNEQFF.